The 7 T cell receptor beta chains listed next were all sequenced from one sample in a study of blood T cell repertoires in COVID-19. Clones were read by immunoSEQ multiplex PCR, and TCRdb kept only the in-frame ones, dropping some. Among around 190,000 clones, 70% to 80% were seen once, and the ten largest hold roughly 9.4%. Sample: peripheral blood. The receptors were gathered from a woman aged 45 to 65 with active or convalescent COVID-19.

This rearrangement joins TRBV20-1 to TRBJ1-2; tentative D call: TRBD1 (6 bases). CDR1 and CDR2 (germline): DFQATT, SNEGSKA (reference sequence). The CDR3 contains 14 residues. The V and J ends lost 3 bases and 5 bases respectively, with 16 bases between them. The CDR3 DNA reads TGCAGTGCTAGTTTCCCCAACAGGGCGTATGGCTACACCTTC. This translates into CSASFPNRAYGYTF.

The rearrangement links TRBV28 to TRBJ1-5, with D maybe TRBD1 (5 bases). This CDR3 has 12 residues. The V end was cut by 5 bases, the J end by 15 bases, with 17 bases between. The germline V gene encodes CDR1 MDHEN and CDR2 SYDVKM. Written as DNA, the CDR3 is TGTGCCAGCAGTCCCTTAGGAGGGACCTGGCATTTT. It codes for CASSPLGGTWHF.

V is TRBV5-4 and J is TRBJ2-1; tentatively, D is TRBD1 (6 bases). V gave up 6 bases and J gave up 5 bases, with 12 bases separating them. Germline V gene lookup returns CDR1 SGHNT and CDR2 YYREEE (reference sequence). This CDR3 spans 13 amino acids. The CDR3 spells CASKQDRNNEQFF. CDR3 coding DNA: TGTGCCAGCAAACAGGACAGAAACAATGAGCAGTTCTTC.

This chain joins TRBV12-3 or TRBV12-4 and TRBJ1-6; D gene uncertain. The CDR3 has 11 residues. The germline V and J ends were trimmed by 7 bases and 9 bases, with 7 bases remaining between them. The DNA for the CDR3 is TGTGCCAGCACTTCCGGTTCACCCCTCCACTTT. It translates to CASTSGSPLHF.

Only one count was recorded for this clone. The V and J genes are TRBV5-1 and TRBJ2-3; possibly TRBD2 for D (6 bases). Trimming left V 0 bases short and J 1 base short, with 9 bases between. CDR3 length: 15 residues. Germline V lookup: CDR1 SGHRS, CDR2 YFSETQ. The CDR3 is CASSLAGSGTDTQYF. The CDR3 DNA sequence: TGCGCCAGCAGCTTGGCCGGGAGCGGCACAGATACGCAGTATTTT.

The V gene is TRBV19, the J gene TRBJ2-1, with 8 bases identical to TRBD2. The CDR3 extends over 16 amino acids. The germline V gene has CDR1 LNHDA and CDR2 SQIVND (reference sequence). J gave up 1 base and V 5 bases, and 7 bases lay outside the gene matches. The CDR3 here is CASSAPAGVSYNEQFF. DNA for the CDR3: TGTGCCAGTAGTGCTCCAGCGGGAGTGTCCTACAATGAGCAGTTCTTC.

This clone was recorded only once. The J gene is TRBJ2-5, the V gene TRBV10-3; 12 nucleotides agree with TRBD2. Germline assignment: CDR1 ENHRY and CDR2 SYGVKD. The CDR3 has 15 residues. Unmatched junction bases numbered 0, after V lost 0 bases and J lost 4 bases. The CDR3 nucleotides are TGTGCCATCAGTGAGTCGGGACTAGCGGGAGAGACCCAGTACTTC. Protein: CAISESGLAGETQYF.